What follows are 18 T cell receptor beta chains derived from one specimen sequenced in a study of shared clonotypes between healthy human individuals. Naive CD8 cells were CD45RO-negative, positively selected for CCR7, excluding terminally differentiated effector memory CD45RA+ cells. Generated by immunoSEQ multiplex PCR, the TCRdb table keeps only in-frame clones and is missing some. Here the sample spans some 2 million clones, 85% to 95% being singletons. Sample: naive CD8+ T cells sorted from blood. The origin of the receptors is a man younger than 30 in good health.

The chain joins TRBV5-8 to TRBJ2-7; either TRBD1 or TRBD2 may fit D (5 bases each). This CDR3 is built from 15 residues. The V end lost 1 base, the J end lost 7 bases, and 18 bases lay between the germline ends. Germline lookup yields CDR1 SGHTS and CDR2 YDEGEE. CDR3 loop: CASSLLGTDILEQYF. For the CDR3, the DNA is TGTGCCAGCAGCTTGCTTGGGACGGATATTCTTGAGCAGTACTTC.

V is TRBV5-1 and J is TRBJ2-3; D gene uncertain. This CDR3 is built from 12 residues. CDR1 and CDR2 from the germline V gene are SGHRS and YFSETQ. Trimming pared 3 bases from V and 2 bases from J, leaving 4 bases between. The DNA for the CDR3 is TGCGCCAGCAGCTGGTCCACAGATACGCAGTATTTT. The encoded protein is CASSWSTDTQYF.

The chain employs TRBV6-6 and TRBJ1-2; the D gene is possibly TRBD1 (5 bases). Trimming removed 8 bases at V and 3 bases at J, with 16 bases between. Germline V gene sequence: CDR1 MNHNY, CDR2 SVGAGI (reference sequence). The CDR3 has 14 amino acids. The CDR3 here is CASGGGDNDYGYTF. In DNA form, the CDR3 reads TGTGCCAGCGGGGGTGGAGACAATGACTATGGCTACACCTTC.

This clone was observed once. The chain links TRBV13 to TRBJ2-3; unclear D gene. CDR1 and CDR2 (germline): PRHDT, FYEKMQ (reference sequence). The V end was cut by 5 bases, the J end by 0 bases, with 9 bases between. The CDR3 contains 14 residues. CDR3 protein: CASSPYVSTDTQYF. The CDR3 DNA sequence: TGTGCCAGCAGCCCCTACGTTAGCACAGATACGCAGTATTTT.

The V call is TRBV19, the J call TRBJ1-1; no clear D. Trimming removed 3 bases at V and 0 bases at J, with 8 bases between. CDR3 length: 14 amino acids. Germline V lookup: CDR1 LNHDA, CDR2 SQIVND (reference sequence). The CDR3: CASSMTPMNTEAFF. The CDR3 DNA is TGTGCCAGTAGTATGACACCAATGAACACTGAAGCTTTCTTT.

This chain links TRBV30 with TRBJ1-1; perhaps TRBD1 as D (5 bases). Germline CDR1 and CDR2: GTSNPN and SVGIG (reference sequence). This CDR3 comprises 18 residues. Trimming removed 4 bases from V and 5 bases from J, with 29 bases in between. CDR3 sequence: CAWIPLRGISAGGTEAFF. As DNA, the CDR3 is TGTGCCTGGATTCCATTGAGGGGTATATCAGCCGGGGGGACTGAAGCTTTCTTT.

This chain uses TRBV30 with TRBJ2-1; D unclear. The CDR3 runs 12 residues. V was trimmed by 2 bases and J by 8 bases, leaving 10 bases between them. In germline, CDR1 is GTSNPN, CDR2 SVGIG (reference sequence). As DNA, the CDR3 is TGTGCCTGGAGTTGGAATGGGGATGAGCAGTTCTTC. This translates into CAWSWNGDEQFF.

The rearrangement uses TRBV6-1 and TRBJ1-1; D is undetermined. The CDR3 consists of 11 residues. Per the germline V gene, CDR1 is MNHNS and CDR2 is SASEGT. Trimming removed 6 bases at V and 8 bases at J, with 10 bases between. CDR3 DNA sequence: TGTGCCAGCAGATTTCCTAGGGAAGCTTTCTTT. Translation: CASRFPREAFF.

The chain recombines TRBV5-4 with TRBJ2-7; 7 nucleotides match TRBD1. J was trimmed by 7 bases and V by 3 bases; bases with no gene match: 13. The germline V gene has CDR1 SGHNT and CDR2 YYREEE (reference sequence). The CDR3 has 15 residues. The CDR3 loop reads CASSSTLAGGEEQYF. As DNA, the CDR3 is TGTGCCAGCAGCTCTACGCTCGCAGGGGGAGAAGAGCAGTACTTC.

The CDR3 loop is CASSQGMKVGLADGYTF. DNA of the CDR3: TGCGCCAGCAGCCAAGGAATGAAGGTCGGACTGGCTGATGGCTACACCTTC. The V gene is TRBV4-1, the J gene TRBJ1-2; D ambiguous. Trimming removed 1 base from V and 6 bases from J, with 21 bases in between. This CDR3 spans 17 amino acids. Germline CDR1 is MGHRA and CDR2 is YSYEKL.

The chain combines TRBV6-6 with TRBJ2-1, with D perhaps TRBD2 (6 bases). Germline assignment: CDR1 MNHNY and CDR2 SVGAGI (reference sequence). The CDR3 covers 16 residues. V was clipped by 5 bases and J by 7 bases, with 21 bases between them. The CDR3 spells CASSLQVGGAGNEQFF. CDR3 coding DNA: TGTGCCAGCAGTCTCCAGGTTGGAGGGGCGGGTAATGAGCAGTTCTTC.

The V call is TRBV13, the J call TRBJ2-1; 16 bases match TRBD2. CDR3 size: 14 residues. Trimming at V came to 4 bases and at J to 10 bases, leaving 1 base not matched to a gene. CDR1 PRHDT and CDR2 FYEKMQ come from the germline V gene (reference sequence). CDR3 sequence: CASSWGLAGGEQFF. CDR3 sequence (DNA): TGTGCCAGCAGCTGGGGACTAGCGGGAGGGGAGCAGTTCTTC.

The chain links TRBV10-3 to TRBJ2-3; D perhaps matches TRBD2 (6 bases). Germline assignment: CDR1 ENHRY and CDR2 SYGVKD. The CDR3 is 13 amino acids. Trimming pared 6 bases from V and 5 bases from J, leaving 12 bases between. CDR3 nucleotides: TGTGCCATCAGGGAGGGTGGTGGAGATACGCAGTATTTT. Translated, it gives CAIREGGGDTQYF.

This clone was seen once. The chain couples TRBV13 to TRBJ1-1; D is ambiguous. CDR3 length: 10 residues. Germline assignment: CDR1 PRHDT and CDR2 FYEKMQ (reference sequence). Trimming took 4 bases from V and 10 from J, leaving 7 bases between them. The CDR3 here is CASSSFLAFF. CDR3 DNA: TGTGCCAGCAGCTCCTTCTTAGCTTTCTTT.

The table lists this clone with a count of one. The chain is built from TRBV4-1 and TRBJ2-3; D possibly corresponds to TRBD1 (5 bases). V lost 2 bases and J 0 bases, leaving 6 bases between the germline ends. The CDR3 has 14 residues. Germline V gives CDR1 MGHRA, CDR2 YSYEKL. In DNA, the CDR3 is TGCGCCAGCAGCCAAAGACAGAGCACAGATACGCAGTATTTT. Translating gives CASSQRQSTDTQYF.

The V and J genes are TRBV27 and TRBJ2-1; D could derive from TRBD1 or TRBD2 (5 bases each). The CDR3 is 18 amino acids. V lost 4 bases, J lost 2 bases, and 21 bases lay in between. Germline CDR1 MNHEY, CDR2 SMNVEV (reference sequence). The CDR3 nucleotides are TGTGCCAGCAGTTCGCTGGGACCCTTCCCAGTTACCTACAATGAGCAGTTCTTC. Translation: CASSSLGPFPVTYNEQFF.

This rearrangement joins TRBV27 to TRBJ2-5; tentative D call: TRBD2 (5 bases). TRBJ2-7 explains the end of the DNA better; the J call may be wrong. Germline assignment: CDR1 MNHEY and CDR2 SMNVEV (reference sequence). The CDR3 spans 16 residues. The CDR3 DNA follows: TGTGCCACCCGGCTGGGTAGCACCTCTATAGGGAGCGAGCAGTACTTC. Translated, it gives CATRLGSTSIGSEQYF.

The chain carries TRBV19 and TRBJ1-3; D gene unclear. With 5 bases removed from V and 4 bases from J, the gap between germline ends came to 6 bases. The length of the CDR3 is 12 residues. CDR1 is LNHDA and CDR2 is SQIVND in the germline V gene (reference sequence). The CDR3 loop reads CASSPHGNTIYF. The CDR3 nucleotides are TGTGCCAGTAGTCCGCACGGAAACACCATATATTTT.